This T cell receptor (beta chain) was sequenced during a study of blood T cell repertoires in COVID-19. Study details: COVID-19 samples collected from the United States, Italy and Spain covered acute and convalescent phases. T cells, B-cell-depleted T cells, or PBMCs supplied cDNA or gDNA.

Source study methods: Reference gene primer amplification in the assay estimated nucleated cell counts. Clones were sequenced by immunoSEQ multiplex PCR, and TCRdb holds only the in-frame ones, with some missing. V, J and clone size are taken as reported in that table, and D and trimming were inferred from the DNA itself. Among 150,000 to 200,000 clones listed, roughly 77% were seen once. V shed 1 base and J shed 3 bases, with 10 bases lying between them. CDR3 size: 14 residues. Germline-derived CDR1 and CDR2 are GTSNPN and SVGIG (reference sequence). In its sample, this clone was seen once. The J gene is TRBJ1-5, the V gene TRBV30; tentative D call: TRBD1 (5 bases). This sequence was found in a human donor in a cohort sampled during active COVID-19. Sequenced sample: peripheral blood. As DNA, the CDR3 is TGTGCCTGGAGTGGTCGCAGGGCCAATCAGCCCCAGCATTTT. It specifies CAWSGRRANQPQHF.